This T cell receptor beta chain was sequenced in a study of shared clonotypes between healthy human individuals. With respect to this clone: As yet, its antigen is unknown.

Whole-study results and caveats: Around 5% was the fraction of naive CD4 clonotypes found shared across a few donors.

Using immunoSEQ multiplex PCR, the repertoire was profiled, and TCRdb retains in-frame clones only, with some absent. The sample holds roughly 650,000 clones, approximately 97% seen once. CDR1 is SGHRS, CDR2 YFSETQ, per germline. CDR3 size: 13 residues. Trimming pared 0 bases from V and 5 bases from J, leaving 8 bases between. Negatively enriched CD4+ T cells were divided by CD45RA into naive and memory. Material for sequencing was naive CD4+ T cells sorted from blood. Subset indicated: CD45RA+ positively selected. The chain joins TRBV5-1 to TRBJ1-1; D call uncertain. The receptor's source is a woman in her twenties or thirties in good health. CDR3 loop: CASSLVDGTEAFF. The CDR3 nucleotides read TGCGCCAGCAGCTTGGTTGACGGGACTGAAGCTTTCTTT. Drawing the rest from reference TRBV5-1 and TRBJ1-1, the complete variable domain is KAGVTQTPRYLIKTRGQQVTLSCSPISGHRSVSWYQQTPGQGLQFLFEYFSETQRNKGNFPGRFSGRQFSNSRSEMNVSTLELGDSALYLCASSLVDGTEAFFGQGTRLTVV.